A selection of T cell receptor beta chains follows, all from one sample in a study of early T cells in non-severe SARS-CoV-2 infection. TCRdb reprocessed the 5' RACE reads with MiXCR, giving one entry per CDR3 protein. Among 90,000 to 130,000 distinct CDR3 sequences listed, around 12% were seen once. Sequencing used whole blood, obtained at baseline. Receptors were obtained from an adult who was a healthcare worker with PCR-confirmed SARS-CoV-2 infection or an uninfected control (not recorded which). The CDR3 runs from the conserved cysteine through the conserved F or W. Rows give clone size only sometimes, using once, few, many, or a class for an expanded clone.

V gene,clone size,CDR3 protein
TRBV12-5,few,CASGLGREPYEQYF
TRBV2,few,CASSVSGEVADTQYF
TRBV7-2,NA,CAGSSDGGRVMRYF
TRBV6-5,few,CASSYSIVRSGANVLTF
TRBV5-1,NA,CASSGGGGNYGYTF
TRBV7-8,few,CASSTQTSVYEQYF
TRBV2,many,CASSVWVGYTF
TRBV10-3,NA,CAIRLGDTQYF
TRBV9,few,CASSPGKGGTEAFF
TRBV18,many,CASSLSTIRQPQETQYF
TRBV11-3,many,CASSLAGTGGRNEQYF
TRBV27,NA,CASSLIAGVPYEQYF
TRBV4-1,few,CASSQDRNGNTIYF
TRBV4-1,few,CASSHYLVPRTSGRVSYNEQFF